The text below deals with one T cell receptor (beta chain). Its specificity is not known. Unique molecular identifiers tagged the TCR beta cDNA libraries. T cells numbering roughly 1 to 10 million gave rise to around 460,000 cDNA molecules. TCRdb called the PCR reads again in MiXCR, with one record for every CDR3 protein. The sample gives hundreds of thousands of distinct CDR3 sequences, just under 30% of which show up once; more than 0.45% is in the top ten. This record comes from a study of post-analysis software for immune sequencing data. Study context: Recorded disease courses covered relapsing-remitting, secondary progressive and progressive-relapsing multiple sclerosis. Some patients had no subtype annotation. Study results and caveats: Controls' normalized Chao1 diversity significantly exceeded that of multiple sclerosis patients. TRBV5-6, TRBV5-1 and TRBV20-1 belonged to a set of about five TRBV segments that were more frequent in patients than controls.

The V end was cut by 1 base, the J end by 3 bases, with 11 bases between. The V gene's germline CDR1 is SGHRS and CDR2 YFSETQ. The CDR3 has 15 amino acids. The sample was blood. This TCR was sampled from a girl aged 5 to 17 with multiple sclerosis. The chain is built from TRBV5-1 and TRBJ2-1; D gene unclear. Here the CDR3 DNA reads TGCGCCAGCAGCTTGCTAGACATCTGCTACAATGAGCAGTTCTTC. This sequence encodes CASSLLDICYNEQFF.